The T cell receptor beta chain under discussion was sequenced for a study of regulatory T cells in long-lasting Graves disease. Specified time point: newly diagnosed GD, antithyroid drugs for less than 3 months. There was RNA extracted from PBMCs, and the TCR library was made from it. Trimming stripped 2 bases from V and 6 bases from J, with 11 bases between. The CDR3 extends over 14 amino acids. The germline V gene encodes CDR1 MNHEY and CDR2 SMNVEV (reference sequence). Building of the TCR beta libraries involved iRepertoire HTBI primers and Arm-PCR of CDR3 regions. TCRdb called the multiplex PCR reads again in MiXCR, with one record for every CDR3 protein. The sample holds more than 300,000 distinct CDR3 sequences, about an eighth seen once. These same data were also listed under a study on T cells in Graves' hyperthyroidism and ophthalmopathy. That report notes: Exclusions: uncontrolled infection, other autoimmune disease, pregnancy, lactation. Primed by the HTBI set, a first-round RT-PCR was run on the TCR CDR3.

The sequence was obtained from a woman younger than 30 with Graves disease. The chain couples TRBV27 to TRBJ2-1, with a possible D match to TRBD2 (6 bases). The sample here was peripheral blood mononuclear cells (PBMCs), taken at new diagnosis, from a patient treated with antithyroid drugs. The CDR3 is CASSLLASFNEQFF. CDR3 coding DNA: TGTGCCAGCAGTTTACTAGCGTCGTTCAATGAGCAGTTCTTC.